This T cell receptor beta chain was sequenced in a study of blood T cell repertoires in COVID-19. Methods used by the authors: The assay estimated nucleated cells by amplifying reference gene primers. Method: immunoSEQ multiplex PCR; TCRdb's copy keeps in-frame clones and lacks some. V, J and clone size derive from that table, while D and trimming were established from the DNA sequence. Here the sample spans tens of thousands of clones, roughly 90% being singletons. The CDR3 is made up of 12 amino acids. The J segment lost 3 bases and the V segment lost 4 bases, leaving 3 bases of the junction unmatched. The germline V gene has CDR1 SQVTM and CDR2 ANQGSEA.

The sequenced sample was peripheral blood. This clonotype originated in a human donor in a cohort sampled during active COVID-19. This rearrangement joins TRBV29-1 to TRBJ2-7; 7 positions agree with TRBD2. The CDR3 spells CSVVTGGYEQYF. In DNA, the CDR3 is TGCAGCGTTGTAACGGGAGGCTACGAGCAGTACTTC.